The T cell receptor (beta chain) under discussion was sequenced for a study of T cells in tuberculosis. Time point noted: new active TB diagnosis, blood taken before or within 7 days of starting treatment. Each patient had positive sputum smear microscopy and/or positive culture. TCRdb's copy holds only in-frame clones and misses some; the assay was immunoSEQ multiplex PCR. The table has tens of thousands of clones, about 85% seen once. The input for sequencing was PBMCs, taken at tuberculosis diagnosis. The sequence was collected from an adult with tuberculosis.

CDR3 in DNA: TGTGCCACCAGCCGGAGACTCAAGAACACTGAAGCTTTCTTT. It translates to CATSRRLKNTEAFF. The chain recombines TRBV15 with TRBJ1-1; D is undetermined. Germline assignment: CDR1 LNHNV and CDR2 YYDKDF (reference sequence). This CDR3 has 14 amino acids. V lost 5 bases, J lost 1 base, and 11 bases lay in between.